This passage covers 21 T cell receptor beta chains from one sample sequenced in a study of T cell repertoires in cytomegalovirus infection (dated by TCRdb to between 2017 and 2020). Instrument used: Illumina HiSeq 1500. TCRdb cleaned the public reads at Q25 with fastp, built clones with MiXCR and kept in-frame beta chains. Rows merge per CDR3 protein into single entries with the most common DNA and genes. In this sample the table shows some 920,000 distinct CDR3 sequences, around 32% of which occur a single time. About an eighth of the sample comes from the top ten. The sample's treatment or condition label is to be understood as: in vitro stimulation with specific CMV peptide epitopes to enrich CMV-specific T cells. What these receptors recognize is not known. The sequencing used cultured CD8+ T cells from PBMCs, collected from culture after CMV antigen stimulation. These receptors all come from a human donor in good health (CMV status not recorded). Some clones in this sample may be carry-over from other donors' samples.

This clonotype has a handful of counts. The chain recombines TRBV12-3 or TRBV12-4 with TRBJ2-1, with unresolved D. The CDR3 has 12 amino acids. Trimming shortened V by 5 bases and J by 8 bases, and 10 bases separated the two germline ends. In DNA form, the CDR3 reads TGTGCCAGCAGTACCTTGCCAGATGAGCAGTTCTTC. Translation gives CASSTLPDEQFF.

This clonotype was seen repeatedly, ten times or more. This rearrangement joins TRBV12-3 or TRBV12-4 to TRBJ1-2; TRBD1 matches 8 bases. The trim removed 6 bases at V and 3 bases at J, leaving 3 bases unmatched. The CDR3 runs 13 residues. CDR3 amino acids: CASSWTGYYGYTF. Written as DNA, the CDR3 is TGTGCCAGCAGCTGGACAGGGTACTATGGCTACACCTTC.

V gene TRBV27 combines with J gene TRBJ1-2; D uncertain. Trimming removed 6 bases at V and 3 bases at J, with 14 bases between. Germline assignment: CDR1 MNHEY and CDR2 SMNVEV (reference sequence). The CDR3 has 14 residues. The CDR3 DNA reads as TGTGCCAGCAGGTTTGGCGAGGGATACTATGGCTACACCTTC. Translated, it gives CASRFGEGYYGYTF.

The J gene is TRBJ2-1, the V gene TRBV15, with 12 bases lining up with TRBD2. Germline loops: CDR1 LNHNV, CDR2 YYDKDF (reference sequence). V was clipped by 3 bases and J by 9 bases; unmatched bases: 6. This CDR3 region has 15 residues. CDR3 in DNA: TGTGCCACCAGCAGGCCTAGCGGGGGGGCCGTTGAGCAGTTCTTC. Translated, it gives CATSRPSGGAVEQFF.

There are many counts of this clonotype. The rearrangement uses TRBV7-9 and TRBJ2-1; D is unresolved. The CDR3 contains 15 residues. V lost 4 bases and J lost 3, with 13 bases in between. Germline loops: CDR1 SEHNR, CDR2 FQNEAQ (reference sequence). The CDR3 loop reads CASSSELELYNEQFF. The DNA of the CDR3 is TGTGCCAGCAGCTCCGAGTTGGAGCTCTACAATGAGCAGTTCTTC.

The CDR3 DNA follows: TGTGCCACCAGATCCAGCTCCTACAATGAGCAGTTCTTC. Translated: CATRSSSYNEQFF. The chain employs TRBV15 and TRBJ2-1, with D uncertain. The CDR3 is made up of 13 amino acids. Trimming removed 6 bases from V and 0 bases from J, with 6 bases in between. Germline values: CDR1 LNHNV, CDR2 YYDKDF (reference sequence).

The rearrangement joins TRBV20-1 to TRBJ2-7, with D perhaps given as TRBD1 or TRBD2 (5 bases each). CDR3 length equals 13 residues. V lost 3 bases and J 3 bases, leaving 12 bases between the germline ends. Germline V gene lookup returns CDR1 DFQATT and CDR2 SNEGSKA (reference sequence). For the CDR3, the DNA is TGCAGTGCTAGGGACCGGGACGGCTACGAGCAGTACGTC. Translating it yields CSARDRDGYEQYV.

This clonotype was detected only a few times. The rearrangement joins TRBV7-9 to TRBJ1-2; the match to TRBD1 covers 8 bases. The V and J ends lost 4 bases and 4 bases, in that order; junction bases with no gene match: 8. CDR3 size: 15 residues. Germline lookup yields CDR1 SEHNR and CDR2 FQNEAQ (reference sequence). The CDR3 DNA reads TGTGCCAGCAGCTCGCCGACAGGGGAGATCTATGGCTACACCTTC. This encodes CASSSPTGEIYGYTF.

This clonotype was seen only a few times. This sequence joins TRBV7-9 and TRBJ2-1, with D uncertain. CDR1 and CDR2 (germline): SEHNR, FQNEAQ (reference sequence). Trimming took off 11 bases at V and 7 bases at J, with 12 bases between the two ends. The CDR3 is 11 amino acids. CDR3 in amino acids: CAPQERNEQFF. The CDR3 DNA reads TGTGCCCCCCAGGAAAGGAATGAGCAGTTCTTC.

The genes are TRBV4-2 and TRBJ2-3; 13 bases are shared with TRBD2. CDR3 length equals 17 residues. V trimming: 0 bases; J trimming: 5 bases; junction bases outside the gene matches: 5. Germline values: CDR1 LGHNA, CDR2 YNFKEQ. CDR3 sequence reads: CASSQDLGLAGIDTQYF. CDR3 nucleotide sequence: TGTGCCAGCAGCCAAGATTTGGGACTAGCGGGGATAGATACGCAGTATTTT.

The table lists this clonotype with a few counts. V gene TRBV2 combines with J gene TRBJ2-3; TRBD1 agrees at 9 bases. V was pared by 9 bases and J by 5 bases, with 18 bases of the junction left unmatched. This CDR3 contains 17 residues. In germline, CDR1 is SNHLY, CDR2 FYNNEI. The DNA of the CDR3 is TGTGCCAGGGTCGGACAGGGGATGGATCTTTCAGAAGATACGCAGTATTTT. This codes for CARVGQGMDLSEDTQYF.

The genes are TRBV5-8 and TRBJ2-1, with D perhaps being TRBD1 or TRBD2 (5 bases each). This CDR3 is built from 14 residues. Per germline, CDR1 SGHTS and CDR2 YDEGEE. The V end lost 9 bases, the J end lost 6 bases, and 19 bases lay between the germline ends. CDR3 DNA sequence: TGTGCCACCCCCGGGGCTCCCGAAGTCAATGAGCAGTTCTTC. It translates to CATPGAPEVNEQFF. Filled out from reference TRBV5-8 and TRBJ2-1, the complete variable domain reads EAGVTQSPTHLIKTRGQQATLRCSPISGHTSVYWYQQALGLGLQFLLWYDEGEERNRGNFPPRFSGRQFPNYSSELNVNALELEDSALYLCATPGAPEVNEQFFGPGTRLTVL.

This chain links TRBV18 with TRBJ1-1; D ambiguous. The V gene's germline CDR1 is KGHSH and CDR2 LQKENI. V was trimmed by 6 bases and J by 0 bases, leaving 17 bases between them. The CDR3 loop spans 16 amino acids. CDR3 residues: CASSQLYRYVNTEAFF. For the CDR3, the DNA is TGTGCCAGCTCCCAACTCTACCGGTATGTGAACACTGAAGCTTTCTTT. Looking up the rest from reference TRBV18 and TRBJ1-1 gives the full variable domain: NAGVMQNPRHLVRRRGQEARLRCSPMKGHSHVYWYRQLPEEGLKFMVYLQKENIIDESGMPKERFSAEFPKEGPSILRIQQVVRGDSAAYFCASSQLYRYVNTEAFFGQGTRLTVV.

This clonotype was observed many times. J is TRBJ2-1 and V is TRBV7-2; 10 bases fit TRBD2. Germline assignment: CDR1 SGHTA and CDR2 FQGNSA. The CDR3 totals 14 residues. The ends lost 8 bases at V and 9 bases at J; junction bases unmatched: 10. CDR3 region: CASRLAGEVSEQFF. The CDR3 nucleotides are TGTGCCAGCCGGCTAGCGGGGGAAGTATCTGAGCAGTTCTTC.

This clonotype was seen a handful of times. The CDR3 DNA reads TGTGCCAGCGTGGGAGCGGGGGGGCCGAACATTCAGTACTTC. Residues: CASVGAGGPNIQYF. The chain links TRBV2 to TRBJ2-4; 10 bases agree with TRBD2. The CDR3 spans 14 residues. Germline CDR1 is SNHLY and CDR2 is FYNNEI. Trimming at V came to 8 bases and at J to 7 bases, leaving 8 bases not matched to a gene.

The chain employs TRBV27 and TRBJ2-2; TRBD2 might be the D (5 bases). The V gene lost 2 bases and the J gene lost 5 bases, with 18 bases spanning the gap. Germline CDR1 is MNHEY and CDR2 is SMNVEV (reference sequence). The length of the CDR3 is 17 residues. The CDR3 loop is CASSLVRAPGLTGELFF. DNA for the CDR3: TGTGCCAGCAGTTTAGTGAGGGCCCCGGGATTGACCGGGGAGCTGTTTTTT.

The genes are TRBV28 and TRBJ1-4; D gene unclear. The germline V and J ends were trimmed by 2 bases and 6 bases, with 13 bases remaining between them. Germline assignment: CDR1 MDHEN and CDR2 SYDVKM. This CDR3 is 15 amino acids long. CDR3 DNA sequence: TGTGCCAGCAGTTTAAGGCAGGCAAGAGATGAAAAACTGTTTTTT. Translated, it gives CASSLRQARDEKLFF.

The table lists this clonotype with a few counts. The chain combines TRBV19 with TRBJ2-7; 8 bases match TRBD1. Per germline, CDR1 LNHDA and CDR2 SQIVND (reference sequence). The junction had 10 bases not matched to a gene; V was cut back by 6 bases and J by 3 bases. The CDR3 covers 15 residues. CDR3: CASRLQDRANYEQYV. CDR3 sequence (DNA): TGTGCCAGTAGACTTCAGGACAGGGCGAACTACGAGCAGTACGTC.

This clonotype was seen a handful of times. The V and J genes are TRBV6-6 and TRBJ2-3, with 7 bases identical to TRBD1. Germline assignment: CDR1 MNHNY and CDR2 SVGAGI (reference sequence). The CDR3 spans 17 residues. V lost 2 bases and J lost 2; bases outside the gene matches: 10. Written as DNA, the CDR3 is TGTGCCAGCAGTTACCGGGGCAGGGGGACATACACAGATACGCAGTATTTT. Protein: CASSYRGRGTYTDTQYF.

This clonotype was counted a few times. This chain connects TRBV7-9 to TRBJ2-3; 9 nucleotides align to TRBD2. V lost 7 bases, J lost 5 bases, and 10 bases stayed unmatched. The CDR3 loop spans 15 amino acids. Germline loops: CDR1 SEHNR, CDR2 FQNEAQ (reference sequence). This CDR3 is CASIHPAGGQDTQYF. The CDR3 coding sequence is TGTGCCAGCATCCACCCGGCGGGGGGGCAAGATACGCAGTATTTT.

This clonotype came up once. The chain is built from TRBV4-3 and TRBJ1-4; D remains ambiguous. Germline CDR1 is LGHNA and CDR2 is YSLEER. The ends were cut back, 0 bases at V and 7 bases at J, with 15 bases in the middle. CDR3 length: 16 residues. As DNA, the CDR3 is TGCGCCAGCAGCCAAGAAGCGGGGAGCCTAGCTGAAAAACTGTTTTTT. This translates into CASSQEAGSLAEKLFF.